Sequencing of this T cell receptor (beta chain) was carried out in a study of blood T cell repertoires in COVID-19. Germline lookup yields CDR1 SGHTA and CDR2 FQGNSA. The V gene end was trimmed by 4 bases and the J gene end by 1 base; junction bases not matched to a gene: 5. The CDR3 length is 16 residues. The authors' processing: Amplification of reference gene primers was used by the study to estimate nucleated cell counts. Measured with immunoSEQ multiplex PCR; TCRdb has only the in-frame clones, and not every one. That table furnishes V, J and clone size, whereas the DNA furnished D and trimming. The sample holds about 460,000 clones, about nine tenths seen once. Individuals aged about 18 to 90 years were recruited from roughly 23 US areas. Assignment of participants to cohorts was predicated upon participant-reported clinical history.

Sequencing was done on a sample of PBMCs or T cells enriched from blood (not recorded which). The chain uses TRBV7-2 and TRBJ1-3; 9 bases fit TRBD1. The TCR was taken from a woman aged 55-75 years who had recovered from COVID-19. CDR3 sequence: CASSWTGVVSGNTIYF. For the CDR3, the DNA is TGTGCCAGCAGCTGGACAGGGGTGGTTTCTGGAAACACCATATATTTT.